Sequencing of this T cell receptor beta chain was carried out in a study of T cells in Graves' hyperthyroidism and ophthalmopathy (dated by TCRdb to between 2018 and 2021). Notes on the research overall: Peripheral blood was sampled at the time of initial diagnosis, prior to any treatment. A discovery cohort of roughly 100 patients, 43 with Graves' ophthalmopathy and 55 to 60 with stable Graves' hyperthyroidism, was used to find distinguishing TCR V-J signatures. After sampling, hyperthyroidism patients received methimazole starting at 30 mg daily, and ophthalmopathy patients received high-dose intravenous methylprednisolone. Prospective prediction of ophthalmopathy was tested in an independent validation cohort consisting of roughly 20 hyperthyroidism patients and some 16 patients who later progressed to ophthalmopathy. The paper describes TCR Vbeta CDR3 sequencing of 120 to 150 peripheral blood samples, made up of 43 ophthalmopathy patients, more than 70 hyperthyroidism patients and 17 progressor patients. The 100 discovery patients were randomly split 7:3 into training and test sets. Thyroid tissue and blood T-cell repertoires from six or seven Graves' hyperthyroidism patients were also compared in the study.

The paper as a whole reports these results and caveats: In validation, the model predicted progression to ophthalmopathy with 65% to 71% sensitivity and about 72% specificity, a median of about six months before onset. Sample size was not statistically predetermined, and blinding of investigators to group allocation was not performed. A model built on a 13 V-J signature distinguished ophthalmopathy from stable hyperthyroidism, reaching about 89% sensitivity and under 84% specificity in cross-validation and 80%/75% in testing. Most expanded thyroid clonotypes (frequency above 0.001) were also detected in blood, suggesting blood repertoires may reflect thyroid immune responses.

In the case of this clonotype: Its antigen has not been determined. Within one base of it there is no much larger clone, and no base qualities were kept.

Amplification of TCR beta CDR3 regions was carried out from RNA transcripts. The first round of RT-PCR for the TCR CDR3 was performed with the HTBI primer set and the Qiagen OneStep RT-PCR kit. Libraries were constructed in a second round of multiplex PCR, after which size selection and purification were performed. The libraries were sequenced on an Illumina HiSeq2000 using paired-end 100 bp reads. On the study's bioinformatics: SOAPnuke was used to process the raw data, removing reads that contained adapters or uncalled bases, had a mean Phred below 15, or lacked an exact match to the constant primer or identifier. High-quality paired reads were merged with COPE v1.2.5, and unique nucleotide sequences were defined as clonotypes. MiTCR v1.1 was used to align the clonotypes against IMGT TRBV, TRBD and TRBJ reference segments. Analysis was restricted to V-J combinations with a frequency above 0.0001, which covered about 99% of repertoires. A TCS score was defined as the ratio between F50 (clonal expansion) and ExV (chaos), using BLOSUM62-based TCRdist between CDR3 peptides within each V-J. Welch's t-statistics and random forest reduced fewer than 600 V-J features to 10 to 15, which were used in a naive Bayes classifier (R e1071). TCRdb itself trimmed the public reads at Q25 with fastp, ran MiXCR and retained productive beta chains. Each CDR3 protein gets just one entry, which takes the most common genes and DNA from the rows behind it. The V and J calls follow TCRdb's processing rather than the paper's. For this sample there are 490,000 or so distinct CDR3 sequences; approximately 23% appear just once. Approximately 54% of the sample is in the top ten clones.

Moderately to severely active disease, a Clinical Activity Score of at least 3, a NOSPECS grade of at least 4, and a duration under 3 months were present in ophthalmopathy patients. Patients with uncontrolled infections, other autoimmune diseases, pregnancy or lactation were excluded. Diagnoses relied on clinical symptoms, serum thyroxine and TRAb, thyroid ultrasound and orbital computed tomography. PBMCs were separated from about 10 ml of fresh peripheral blood using Ficoll-Paque density gradient centrifugation. Total RNA was extracted using Trizol reagent, and RNA quality was assessed on an Agilent 2100 Bioanalyzer. Taken from cysteine to phenylalanine, the CDR3 has 15 residues. The entry retains the CDR3 DNA only, 45 bases that are in frame from base 1. Ends trimmed: V by 5 bases, J by 1 base; bases unmatched to a gene: 9. The germline V gene (reference sequence) provides CDR1 DFQATT and CDR2 SNEGSKA.

This TCR was sampled from a woman in her 70s with Graves' ophthalmopathy. What was sequenced was blood. The rearrangement joined TRBV20-1 to TRBJ2-7, with 9 bases aligning to TRBD2. The DNA sequence reads TGCAGTGCTCTCAGTCTAGCGGGACCTTCCTACGAGCAGTACTTC. It specifies CSALSLAGPSYEQYF.